This TCR beta chain originates from a study of T cells expressing NK-cell markers. The overall study: The eight sequenced donors comprised seven who were HCMV-seropositive and one who was seronegative.

UMIs accompanied the 5'RACE template switching by which TCR beta cDNA was made. Reprocessing the 5' RACE reads, TCRdb reports a single entry for every CDR3 protein and omits DNA. The table lists some 390,000 distinct CDR3 sequences. Study-wide results and caveats: There remained a lack of clarity about HCMV specificity of expanded NKG2C+ T cell clones. As a fraction of CD8+ T cells, dominant NKG2C+ clonotypes reached roughly 1.0-8% in 5 to 7 donors.

On this clonotype: The target antigen is unknown.

CDR3 length: 14 residues. The V gene's germline CDR1 is SGHAT and CDR2 FQNNGV. Sequencing was carried out using blood T cells: a sorted CD56 or NKG2C T cell subset, CD4+ or CD8+ T cells, or bulk PBMC T cells (not recorded which). The chain carries TRBV11-2 and TRBJ2-7; TCRdb's D call of TRBD1 is untestable without DNA. The receptor comes from a woman between 50 and 59 years old in good health. The chain's CDR3 is CASSLDGTPYEQYF.